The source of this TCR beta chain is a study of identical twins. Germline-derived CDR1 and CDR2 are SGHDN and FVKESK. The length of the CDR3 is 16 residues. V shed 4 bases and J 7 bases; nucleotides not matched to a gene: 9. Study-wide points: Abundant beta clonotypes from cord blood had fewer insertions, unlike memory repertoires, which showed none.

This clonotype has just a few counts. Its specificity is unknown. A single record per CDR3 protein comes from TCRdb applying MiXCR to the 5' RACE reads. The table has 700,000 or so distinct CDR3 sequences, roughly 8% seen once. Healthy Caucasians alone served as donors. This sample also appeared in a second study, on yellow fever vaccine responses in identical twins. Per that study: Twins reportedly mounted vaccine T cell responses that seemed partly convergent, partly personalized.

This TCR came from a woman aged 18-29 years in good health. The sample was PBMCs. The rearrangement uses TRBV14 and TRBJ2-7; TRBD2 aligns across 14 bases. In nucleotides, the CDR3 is TGTGCCAGCAGCCCCGCCCGACTAGCGGGAGGGCAAGAGCAGTACTTC. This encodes CASSPARLAGGQEQYF.